This TCR beta chain emerged from a study of blood T cell repertoires in COVID-19. The repertoire was sequenced with immunoSEQ multiplex PCR; TCRdb's copy has only in-frame clones and lacks some. The table includes 85,000 to 130,000 clones, 80% to 90% detected once. The sequenced sample consisted of peripheral blood. The clonotype was recovered from a man in his 60s with acute or convalescent COVID-19.

The CDR3 DNA is TGTGCCAGTAGTCCCCGGACTAGCGGGATTGTCTATGAGCAGTTCTTC. Residues: CASSPRTSGIVYEQFF. V and J are TRBV19 and TRBJ2-1; TRBD2 matches at 12 bases. The CDR3 length is 16 residues. The V gene end was trimmed by 5 bases and the J gene end by 8 bases; junction bases not matched to a gene: 10. Germline loops: CDR1 LNHDA, CDR2 SQIVND (reference sequence).